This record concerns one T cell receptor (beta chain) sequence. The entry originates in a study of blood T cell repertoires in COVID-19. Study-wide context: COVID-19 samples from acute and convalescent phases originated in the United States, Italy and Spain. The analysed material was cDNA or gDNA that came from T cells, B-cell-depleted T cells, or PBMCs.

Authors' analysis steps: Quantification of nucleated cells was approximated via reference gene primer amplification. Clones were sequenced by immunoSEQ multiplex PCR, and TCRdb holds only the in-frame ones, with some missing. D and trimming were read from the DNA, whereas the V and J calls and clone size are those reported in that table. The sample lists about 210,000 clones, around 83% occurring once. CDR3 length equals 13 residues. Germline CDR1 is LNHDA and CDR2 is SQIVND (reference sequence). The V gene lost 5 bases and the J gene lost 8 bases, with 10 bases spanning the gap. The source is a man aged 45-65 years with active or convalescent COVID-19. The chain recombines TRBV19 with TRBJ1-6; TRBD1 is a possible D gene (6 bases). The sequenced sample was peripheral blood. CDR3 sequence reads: CASSSYRDSPLHF. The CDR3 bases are TGTGCCAGTAGTTCGTACAGGGATTCACCCCTCCACTTT.